This T cell receptor beta chain was recovered during a study of T cell responses to AZD1222 COVID-19 vaccine. Germline CDR1 and CDR2: SGHDT and YYEEEE. V was clipped by 5 bases and J by 0 bases, with 9 bases between them. The CDR3 is 14 residues long. Study results and caveats: Donors were largely white British and mainly female; clonal diversity was possibly underestimated.

Some clones are missing from TCRdb's copy, which holds only in-frame ones; the method was immunoSEQ multiplex PCR. The sample shows 130,000 to 150,000 clones, 90% to 95% of them seen only once. A note on this clone: Its antigen remains unknown.

J is TRBJ1-5 and V is TRBV5-6; unclear D gene. The material sequenced was peripheral blood, taken on day 0 of AZD1222 vaccination. The clonotype comes from an adult in good health. This chain's CDR3 is CASSFGDSNQPQHF. CDR3 nucleotides: TGTGCCAGCAGTTTTGGGGATAGCAATCAGCCCCAGCATTTT.